Here is one TCR beta chain with its context. Produced via immunoSEQ multiplex PCR; TCRdb's table is partial and in-frame only. The sample carries about 260,000 clones, around 90% recorded once. Germline lookup yields CDR1 SGDLS and CDR2 YYNGEE. V lost 3 bases, J lost 6 bases, and 10 bases lay in between. This CDR3 is built from 13 residues. This sample was taken from a study of blood T cell repertoires in COVID-19. Two negative PCRs, clearance, or symptom resolution were required of recovered Cohort 3 donors. The chain links TRBV9 to TRBJ1-5; possible D gene TRBD1, 5 bases. Sequencing was carried out using PBMCs or T cells enriched from blood (not recorded which). This clonotype was obtained from a woman aged 45-65 years who had recovered from COVID-19. CDR3 sequence (DNA): TGTGCCAGCAGCGATCAGGGTCGTCAGCCCCAGCATTTT. This encodes CASSDQGRQPQHF.